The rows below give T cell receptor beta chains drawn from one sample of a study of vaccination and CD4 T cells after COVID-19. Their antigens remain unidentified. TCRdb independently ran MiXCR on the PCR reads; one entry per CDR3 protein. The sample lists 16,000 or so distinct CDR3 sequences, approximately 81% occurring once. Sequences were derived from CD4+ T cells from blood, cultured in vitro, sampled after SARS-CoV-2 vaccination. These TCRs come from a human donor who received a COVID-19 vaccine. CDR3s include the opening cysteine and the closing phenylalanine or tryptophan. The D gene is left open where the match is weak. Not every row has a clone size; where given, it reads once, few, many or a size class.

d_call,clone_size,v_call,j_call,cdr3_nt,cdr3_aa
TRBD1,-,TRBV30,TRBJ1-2,TGTGCCTGGAGTTCGACAGGGCTGGATGGCTACACCTTC,CAWSSTGLDGYTF
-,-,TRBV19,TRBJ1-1,TGTGCCAGTAGTAAAGGCACCTACACTGAAGCTTTCTTT,CASSKGTYTEAFF
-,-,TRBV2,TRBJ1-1,TGTGCCAACCATGGACAGATGAACACTGAAGCTTTCTTT,CANHGQMNTEAFF
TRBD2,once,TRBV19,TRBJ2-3,TGTGCCAGTAGTATAGGGACTAGCAGCGGTACGCAGTATTTT,CASSIGTSSGTQYF
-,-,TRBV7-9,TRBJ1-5,TGTGCCAGCAGTTACTCGAAGGCAGACATTAGCAATCAGCCCCAGCATTTT,CASSYSKADISNQPQHF
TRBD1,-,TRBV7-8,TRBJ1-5,TGTGCCAGCAGCTTTAGACAGGGGCAGCCCCAGCATTTT,CASSFRQGQPQHF
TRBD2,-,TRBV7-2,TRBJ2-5,TGTGCCAGCAGCTTAGGGCGCCTAGCGGGGGGACACCAAGAGACCCAGTACTTC,CASSLGRLAGGHQETQYF
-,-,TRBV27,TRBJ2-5,TGTGCCAGCAGCCCGTCCAGGGTTTCTGAGACCCAGTACTTC,CASSPSRVSETQYF
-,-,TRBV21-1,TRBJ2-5,TGTGCCAGCAGCCACCAGAGAGATCTAGCGGGGGCCCGGCAGGAGACCCAGTACTTC,CASSHQRDLAGARQETQYF
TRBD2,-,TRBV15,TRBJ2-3,TGTGCCACCAGCAGAGATGGTATTAGCGGGGATACGCAGTATTTT,CATSRDGISGDTQYF
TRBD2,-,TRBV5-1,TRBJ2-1,TGCGCCAGCAGCCGTCCATCCGGACTAGCGGAACGTTACAATGAGCAGTTCTTC,CASSRPSGLAERYNEQFF
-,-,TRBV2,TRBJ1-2,TGTGCCAGCAACAGGGAGGTTTATGGCTACACCTTC,CASNREVYGYTF
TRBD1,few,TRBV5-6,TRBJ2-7,TGTGCCAGCAGCTTTTCAGGGGGTGGCGAGCAGTACTTC,CASSFSGGGEQYF
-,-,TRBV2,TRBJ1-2,TGTGCCAGCACGACGGGTTTCGATGGCTACACCTTC,CASTTGFDGYTF
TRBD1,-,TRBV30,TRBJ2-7,TGTGCCTGGAGTGCAGACAGGGGATCCTACGAGCAGTACTTC,CAWSADRGSYEQYF
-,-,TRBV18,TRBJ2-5,TGTGCCAGCTCACCAGCGCAGGGACAAGAGACCCAGTACTTC,CASSPAQGQETQYF
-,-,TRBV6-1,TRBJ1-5,TGTGCCAGCAGACCCCGGAGGCGGGGAGAGGGCAATCAGCCCCAGCATTTT,CASRPRRRGEGNQPQHF
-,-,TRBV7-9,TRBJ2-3,TGTGCCAGCAGCTTGGCAGGAGGTCGCACAGATACGCAGTATTTT,CASSLAGGRTDTQYF
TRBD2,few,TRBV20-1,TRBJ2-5,TGCAGTGCTAGAACTAGCGGGGGGATAGAGACCCAGTACTTC,CSARTSGGIETQYF
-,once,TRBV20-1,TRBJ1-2,TGCAGCCACGTCCAGGGAGACTATGGCTACACCTTC,CSHVQGDYGYTF
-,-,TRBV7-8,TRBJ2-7,TGTGCCAGCAGCTTAGTTCACGGCAGGGGAAAAATCTACGAGCAGTACTTC,CASSLVHGRGKIYEQYF
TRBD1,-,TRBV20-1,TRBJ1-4,TGCAGTGCTAGAGATCGGTTGTGGATAGGGGGCCGTTCTGCAGCTAATGAAAAACTGTTTTTT,CSARDRLWIGGRSAANEKLFF
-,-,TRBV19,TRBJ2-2,TGTGCCACCTGGGACTTCGCGAACACCGGGGAGCTGTTTTTT,CATWDFANTGELFF
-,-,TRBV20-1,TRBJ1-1,TGCAGTGCTAGACGGGGGAAGGGTACTGAAGCTTTCTTT,CSARRGKGTEAFF
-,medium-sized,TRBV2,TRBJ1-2,TGTGCCAGCAGTATTATCGGAAGCGAGGGAAACTATGGCTACACCTTC,CASSIIGSEGNYGYTF
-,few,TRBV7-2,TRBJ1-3,TGTGCCAGCAGCCTGGGGGCAGGCGCATTACTCGGAAACACCATATATTTT,CASSLGAGALLGNTIYF
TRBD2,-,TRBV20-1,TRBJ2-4,TGCAGTGCTAGAACTTCAGGGAGGGAAAACATTCAGTACTTC,CSARTSGRENIQYF
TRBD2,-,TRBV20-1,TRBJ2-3,TGCAGTGCTACCTGGAGAGGCGGGGGGACAGATACGCAGTATTTT,CSATWRGGGTDTQYF
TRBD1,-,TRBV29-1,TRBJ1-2,TGCAGCGTTGGAACTCCGGGACAGGACTATGGCTACACCTTC,CSVGTPGQDYGYTF
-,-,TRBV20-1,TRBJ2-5,TGCAGTGCATTCGGGCAGGGAGGATTATGGGGAGAGACCCAGTACTTC,CSAFGQGGLWGETQYF
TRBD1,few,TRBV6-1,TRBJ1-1,TGTGCCAGCAGTCACACGGGACAGGGGAACACTGAAGCTTTCTTT,CASSHTGQGNTEAFF
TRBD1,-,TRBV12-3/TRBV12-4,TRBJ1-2,TGTGCCAGCAGTGGGGACAGCAACTATGGCTACACCTTC,CASSGDSNYGYTF
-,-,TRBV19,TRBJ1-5,TGTGCCAGTATGCTGGGCAGGGTGGGCAATCAGCCCCAGCATTTT,CASMLGRVGNQPQHF
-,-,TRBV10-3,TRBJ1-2,TGTGCCATCGGTCGGGGTACCGACTATGGCTACACCTTC,CAIGRGTDYGYTF
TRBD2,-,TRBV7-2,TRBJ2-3,TGTGCCAGCAGCCCCCGACTAGCGGGGGCCCGCACAGATACGCAGTATTTT,CASSPRLAGARTDTQYF
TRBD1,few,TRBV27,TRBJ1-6,TGTGCCAGCAGCTGGGACAGGGTATCCTATAATTCACCCCTCCACTTT,CASSWDRVSYNSPLHF
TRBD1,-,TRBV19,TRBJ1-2,TGTGCCAGTAGTCTAAGACAGGGACTCGACTATGGCTACACCTTC,CASSLRQGLDYGYTF
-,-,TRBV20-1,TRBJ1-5,TGCAGTGCTAGTTCGGGAATCCAGCCCCAGCATTTT,CSASSGIQPQHF
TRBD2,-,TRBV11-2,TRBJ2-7,TGTGCCAGCAGCCTCAGCGGGGGGGACCCCTACGAGCAGTACTTC,CASSLSGGDPYEQYF
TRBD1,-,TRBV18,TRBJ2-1,TGTGCCAGCTCACCCGGACAGGGATCCTACAATGAGCAGTTCTTC,CASSPGQGSYNEQFF
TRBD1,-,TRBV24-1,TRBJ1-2,TGTGCCACCAGTGACCCAGGGGGGAACTATGGCTACACCTTC,CATSDPGGNYGYTF
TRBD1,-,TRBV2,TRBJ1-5,TGTGCCAGCACCGAGCGGGACAGGGAATATCAGCCCCAGCATTTT,CASTERDREYQPQHF
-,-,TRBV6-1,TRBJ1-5,TGTGCCCTAAGGGGCAGGGAAGCTGGGCAGGGAGTGTTCAGCAATCAGCCCCAGCATTTT,CALRGREAGQGVFSNQPQHF
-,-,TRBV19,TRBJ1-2,TGTGCCAGTAGTTTTGGGGCGTCGGCTGGCTACACCTTC,CASSFGASAGYTF
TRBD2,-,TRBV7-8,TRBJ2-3,TGTGCCAGCAGGGCAGGACGGGGGGGCACAGATACGCAGTATTTT,CASRAGRGGTDTQYF
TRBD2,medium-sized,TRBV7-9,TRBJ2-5,TGTGCCAGCAGCTCATCGGGGGGTTGGGAGACCCAGTACTTC,CASSSSGGWETQYF
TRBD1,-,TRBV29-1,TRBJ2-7,TGCAGCGCAAACTCGGGACAGGGTTCCGAGCAGTACTTC,CSANSGQGSEQYF